This T cell receptor beta chain is drawn from a study of T-cell reconstitution after alpha-beta-depleted transplantation in children. This sample's TCRbeta library carried unique molecular identifier barcodes. A single record per CDR3 protein comes from TCRdb applying MiXCR to the PCR reads. The sample has 90,000 to 95,000 distinct CDR3 sequences, 10% to 15% seen once. Germline V lookup: CDR1 SGHRS, CDR2 YFSETQ. This CDR3 is 15 amino acids long. V shed 0 bases and J shed 0 bases, with 7 bases lying between them. This receptor was taken from a human donor who donated a stem cell graft to a child with inherited bone marrow failure. The chain has TRBV5-1 and TRBJ2-1; D not certain. The starting material was PBMCs from the stem cell graft donor, obtained from the stem cell graft. CDR3 DNA: TGCGCCAGCAGCTTGGGGCAGCCCTCCTACAATGAGCAGTTCTTC. It encodes CASSLGQPSYNEQFF.